A single sample is the source of the 25 T cell receptor beta chains below, sequenced in a study of T cell repertoires in cytomegalovirus infection. These receptors have no identified antigens. MiXCR was run by TCRdb on the reads, yielding one entry per CDR3 protein. The sample shows under 300,000 distinct CDR3 sequences, about 20% of them seen only once. The sample in question was cultured PBMCs, obtained from culture after CMV antigen stimulation. These receptors were taken from a human donor in good health (CMV status not recorded). Some clones in this sample may be carry-over from other donors' samples.

This clonotype has a count of ten or more. This chain links TRBV12-3 or TRBV12-4 with TRBJ2-2, with a possible D match to TRBD2 (6 bases). V shed 6 bases and J shed 1 base, with 9 bases lying between them. This CDR3 region has 14 residues. The DNA for the CDR3 is TGTGCCAGCAGCTTGCGGGGGAACACCGGGGAGCTGTTTTTT. This gives the protein CASSLRGNTGELFF.

This clonotype was seen many times. The chain recombines TRBV7-2 with TRBJ2-1; TRBD2 matches at 11 bases. J was trimmed by 10 bases and V by 5 bases; bases with no gene match: 16. The CDR3 length is 17 residues. The germline V gene encodes CDR1 SGHTA and CDR2 FQGNSA. DNA for the CDR3: TGTGCCAGCAGCCTAGAGCATAGCGGGAGGGCCGGGAGGGAGCAGTTCTTC. Translation: CASSLEHSGRAGREQFF.

This clonotype has only a few counts. The chain has TRBV6-5 and TRBJ2-3; unclear D gene. Looked up from germline, CDR1 is MNHEY and CDR2 is SVGAGI. V was cut by 1 base and J by 5 bases, with 7 bases left in between. The CDR3 runs to 13 residues. CDR3 sequence (DNA): TGTGCCAGCAGTTACTTTGTTAAAGATACGCAGTATTTT. Encoded protein: CASSYFVKDTQYF.

This clonotype has only a few counts. The chain recombines TRBV6-2 or TRBV6-3 with TRBJ2-7, with TRBD1 identical over 7 bases. Germline V gene data show CDR1 as MNHEY and CDR2 as SVGEGT. The J segment lost 4 bases and the V segment lost 0 bases, leaving 12 bases of the junction unmatched. The CDR3 runs 17 residues. DNA for the CDR3: TGTGCCAGCAGTTACTCGACTGTCGGGACAGATTTTTACGAGCAGTACGTC. Protein: CASSYSTVGTDFYEQYV.

This chain joins TRBV6-2 or TRBV6-3 and TRBJ2-1; D is perhaps TRBD2 (6 bases). V was trimmed by 8 bases and J by 7 bases, leaving 21 bases between them. CDR1 is MNHEY, CDR2 SVGEGT, per germline. This CDR3 contains 15 residues. The CDR3 DNA reads TGTGCCAGCGGAAAGGGCCTCGGGAGCAGTAATGAGCAGTTCTTC. The encoded protein is CASGKGLGSSNEQFF.

This clonotype has a handful of counts. V and J are TRBV7-3 and TRBJ2-5; no clear D gene. V dropped 5 bases and J dropped 2 bases, with 12 bases sitting between them. CDR3 length: 14 amino acids. The germline gives CDR1 SGHTA, CDR2 FQGTGA. CDR3 amino acids: CASSPGRTQETQYF. CDR3 coding DNA: TGTGCCAGCAGCCCCGGACGTACTCAAGAGACCCAGTACTTC.

This clonotype occurred a few times. This chain connects TRBV6-4 to TRBJ2-3, with 8 positions matching TRBD2. Germline V lookup: CDR1 MRHNA, CDR2 SNTAGT. This CDR3 comprises 15 residues. After removal of 2 bases from V and 9 bases from J, the junction contained 10 bases not matched to a gene. The CDR3 spells CASSDGEREPPTQYF. The CDR3 bases are TGTGCCAGCAGTGACGGAGAGCGGGAGCCCCCGACGCAGTATTTT.

V is TRBV7-2 and J is TRBJ2-3; TRBD1 aligns across 7 bases. CDR1 and CDR2 from the germline V gene are SGHTA and FQGNSA. This CDR3 contains 14 residues. The junction had 8 bases not matched to a gene; V was cut back by 9 bases and J by 2 bases. CDR3 DNA sequence: TGTGCCAGTAAACAGGGGCCCTACACAGATACGCAGTATTTT. Protein product: CASKQGPYTDTQYF.

The rearrangement links TRBV7-9 to TRBJ2-1; possibly TRBD1 or TRBD2 for D (5 bases each). Germline CDR1 is SEHNR and CDR2 is FQNEAQ (reference sequence). CDR3 length equals 15 residues. Deletions cut 3 bases from V and 5 bases from J, with 14 bases between. The CDR3 loop reads CASSLRAGLDNEQFF. CDR3 in DNA: TGTGCCAGCAGCTTGAGGGCAGGGTTGGACAATGAGCAGTTCTTC.

This clonotype came up a few times. This chain connects TRBV12-3 or TRBV12-4 to TRBJ1-1; TRBD1 matches 7 bases. The CDR3 is 15 amino acids. With 5 bases clipped from V and 1 base from J, the junction kept 7 bases outside the gene matches. The chain's CDR3 is CASSPGGVRNTEAFF. CDR3 coding DNA: TGTGCCAGCAGTCCAGGGGGGGTTCGGAACACTGAAGCTTTCTTT.

Ten or more counts support this clonotype. CDR3 sequence (DNA): TGTGCCAGCAGCTCATGGTCGGGACAGGGGCCCGCAGATACGCAGTATTTT. This encodes CASSSWSGQGPADTQYF. The chain links TRBV7-9 to TRBJ2-3; 10 nucleotides match TRBD1. V shed 4 bases and J 4 bases; nucleotides not matched to a gene: 11. In germline, CDR1 is SEHNR, CDR2 FQNEAQ (reference sequence). The CDR3 totals 17 residues. Complete variable domain (other parts from reference TRBV7-9 and TRBJ2-3): DTGVSQNPRHKITKRGQNVTFRCDPISEHNRLYWYRQTLGQGPEFLTYFQNEAQLEKSRLLSDRFSAERPKGSFSTLEIQRTEQGDSAMYLCASSSWSGQGPADTQYFGPGTRLTVL.

V usage is TRBV6-2 or TRBV6-3 and J usage is TRBJ2-3, with D unclear. In germline, CDR1 is MNHEY, CDR2 SVGEGT. The CDR3 totals 11 residues. Trimming took 4 bases from V and 4 from J, leaving 3 bases between them. CDR3 sequence (DNA): TGTGCCAGCAGTTGGTCAGATACGCAGTATTTT. It encodes CASSWSDTQYF.

The chain couples TRBV3-1 to TRBJ1-1; the match to TRBD1 covers 8 bases. Germline V gene sequence: CDR1 LGHDT, CDR2 YNNKEL (reference sequence). The CDR3 runs to 12 residues. V shed 3 bases, J shed 10 bases, and the junction held 4 bases outside the gene matches. The CDR3 nucleotides read TGTGCCAGCAGCCACGTCGACAGGGGAGCTTTCTTT. Encoded protein: CASSHVDRGAFF.

The chain links TRBV2 to TRBJ2-7; D is perhaps TRBD2 (6 bases). This CDR3 is 14 amino acids long. Trimming stripped 3 bases from V and 5 bases from J, with 14 bases between. CDR1 and CDR2 (germline): SNHLY, FYNNEI. The CDR3 spells CASSESVRGNEQYF. The CDR3 DNA reads as TGTGCCAGCAGTGAGTCGGTTCGGGGGAACGAGCAGTACTTC.

The chain joins TRBV29-1 to TRBJ2-3, with a weak D call TRBD2 (6 bases). This CDR3 has 12 amino acids. Trimming cost V 4 bases and J 6 bases, with 11 bases left between them. The germline V gene encodes CDR1 SQVTM and CDR2 ANQGSEA. In DNA form, the CDR3 reads TGCAGCGTTGTCGGGGGAGCTGATACGCAGTATTTT. Encoded protein: CSVVGGADTQYF.

This clonotype was observed a handful of times. The V and J genes are TRBV12-3 or TRBV12-4 and TRBJ1-1, with 10 bases that match TRBD1. The CDR3 covers 15 residues. With 6 bases clipped from V and 2 bases from J, the junction kept 6 bases outside the gene matches. The CDR3 sequence: CASSSRQGANTEAFF. The CDR3 coding sequence is TGTGCCAGCAGCTCGCGACAGGGGGCTAACACTGAAGCTTTCTTT.

The rearrangement links TRBV6-6 to TRBJ1-4, with TRBD1 identical over 7 bases. The junction had 11 bases not matched to a gene; V was cut back by 2 bases and J by 5 bases. Per the germline V gene, CDR1 is MNHNY and CDR2 is SVGAGI (reference sequence). The CDR3 sequence is 17 residues long. Written as DNA, the CDR3 is TGTGCCAGCAGTTACAGACAGGGCGAGAGGAAAAATGAAAAACTGTTTTTT. Amino acids: CASSYRQGERKNEKLFF.

V and J are TRBV6-2 or TRBV6-3 and TRBJ1-5; no clear D gene. Trimming left V 6 bases short and J 5 bases short, with 8 bases between. CDR3 length: 12 residues. Germline CDR1 MNHEY, CDR2 SVGEGT. DNA of the CDR3: TGTGCCAGCAGCCACAGTCATCAGCCCCAGCATTTT. Translated: CASSHSHQPQHF.

This chain uses TRBV19 with TRBJ1-2; TRBD1 matches at 8 bases. The CDR3 runs 14 residues. Germline V gene sequence: CDR1 LNHDA, CDR2 SQIVND (reference sequence). V dropped 3 bases and J dropped 6; count of bases not matched to a gene: 6. The CDR3 is CASSMGDRGNGYTF. CDR3 DNA sequence: TGTGCCAGTAGTATGGGCGACAGGGGAAATGGCTACACCTTC.

At least ten counts were recorded for this clonotype. The chain recombines TRBV11-2 with TRBJ2-1; a possible D gene is TRBD2 (6 bases). V dropped 5 bases and J dropped 10 bases, with 6 bases sitting between them. CDR3 length: 10 residues. CDR1 SGHAT and CDR2 FQNNGV come from the germline V gene. This chain's CDR3 is CASSLAEQFF. CDR3 sequence (DNA): TGTGCCAGCAGCCTAGCGGAGCAGTTCTTC.

A few counts support this clonotype. The junction does not match germline at one end; this may be a read error. V usage is TRBV12-3 or TRBV12-4 and J usage is TRBJ1-1; 7 bases line up with TRBD1. CDR3 size: 13 residues. The CDR3 DNA follows: TGTGCCAGCAACAGGGGCTTGAAGACTGAAGCTTTCTTT. Translation gives CASNRGLKTEAFF.

This chain links TRBV5-3 with TRBJ2-7, with TRBD2 matching 9 bases. TRBV5-3 is an ORF, and what it does is uncertain. The CDR3 loop spans 17 amino acids. V trimming: 4 bases; J trimming: 6 bases; junction bases outside the gene matches: 17. Here the CDR3 reads CARSPKAGFSGSGEQYV. CDR3 DNA: TGTGCCAGAAGCCCGAAGGCGGGGTTTAGCGGGAGCGGCGAGCAGTACGTC.

This chain joins TRBV7-2 and TRBJ1-1; perhaps TRBD1 as D (5 bases). Germline CDR1 is SGHTA and CDR2 is FQGNSA. CDR3 length equals 17 residues. Trimming took off 6 bases at V and 0 bases at J, with 20 bases between the two ends. In nucleotides, the CDR3 is TGTGCCAGCAGTTTGGGACTTACTAGACTTTTGAACACTGAAGCTTTCTTT. This encodes CASSLGLTRLLNTEAFF. The full variable domain, rest sourced from reference TRBV7-2 and TRBJ1-1, is GAGVSQSPSNKVTEKGKDVELRCDPISGHTALYWYRQSLGQGLEFLIYFQGNSAPDKSGLPSDRFSAERTGGSVSTLTIQRTQQEDSAVYLCASSLGLTRLLNTEAFFGQGTRLTVV.

The J gene is TRBJ1-2, the V gene TRBV12-3 or TRBV12-4; 12 bases are shared with TRBD1. This CDR3 is built from 15 residues. Trimming cost V 10 bases and J 3 bases; bases outside gene matches: 9. DNA for the CDR3: TGTGCCACCTCAACCGGGACAGGGGGCTACTATGGCTACACCTTC. Translating gives CATSTGTGGYYGYTF.

The chain uses TRBV11-3 and TRBJ2-3; TRBD2 matches at 7 bases. The CDR3 totals 15 residues. J was trimmed by 1 base and V by 3 bases; bases with no gene match: 4. Germline V lookup: CDR1 SGHNT, CDR2 YENEEA. CDR3 DNA: TGTGCCAGCAGCTTGTGGGGGAGGGGCACAGATACGCAGTATTTT. Protein: CASSLWGRGTDTQYF.